A selection of T cell receptor beta chains follows, all from one sample in a study of CD8 T cells in ankylosing spondylitis. TCRdb used MiXCR to reprocess the 5' RACE reads, holding one entry per CDR3 protein. The data contain about 250,000 distinct CDR3 sequences, approximately 30% of them seen just once; the ten biggest clones take up around 4.2%. The sample was blood, either unsorted or a sorted T cell fraction (not recorded which). Receptor source: a male donor with ankylosing spondylitis or in good health (not recorded which). The CDR3 runs from the conserved cysteine through the conserved F or W. A D gene is named only where the DNA matches it firmly. For some rows the clone size is stated as once, few or many, or as a class when expanded; others skip it.

V,J,D,size,length,DNA,CDR3
TRBV20-1,TRBJ2-3,NA,few,12,TGCAGTCCGACTTATGGGGTAGATACGCAGTATTTT,CSPTYGVDTQYF
TRBV12-3/TRBV12-4,TRBJ2-5,NA,NA,16,TGTGCCAGCAGTTTGTTTGGGGGGGGGCTCCAAGAGACCCAGTACTTC,CASSLFGGGLQETQYF
TRBV20-1,TRBJ2-1,TRBD1,NA,15,TGCAGTGCTAGAAGGGACAGGAGCTCCTACAATGAGCAGTTCTTC,CSARRDRSSYNEQFF
TRBV18,TRBJ2-3,NA,NA,14,TGTGCCAGCTCACAGGAGCTCTACACAGATACGCAGTATTTT,CASSQELYTDTQYF
TRBV6-5,TRBJ2-7,NA,few,14,TGTGCCAGCAGTTACGCGTGGCTAATCTACGAGCAGTACTTC,CASSYAWLIYEQYF
TRBV4-1,TRBJ2-1,TRBD1,NA,13,TGCGCCAGCAGCCAGACAGGGGGCAGTGAGCAGTTCTTC,CASSQTGGSEQFF
TRBV29-1,TRBJ2-1,NA,many,14,TGCAGCGTTGTTCGGGGAAGCTCCTACAATGAGCAGTTCTTC,CSVVRGSSYNEQFF
TRBV5-1,TRBJ2-7,NA,few,13,TGCGCCAGCAAAGAACTGGAGGGACGCGAGCAGTACTTC,CASKELEGREQYF
TRBV9,TRBJ2-4,NA,few,17,TGTGCCAGCAGCGTCGGAGTGGAGGGGCTAGCCAAAAACATTCAGTACTTC,CASSVGVEGLAKNIQYF
TRBV20-1,TRBJ1-4,NA,few,14,TGCAGTGCAAGGCAGACAGGTTTACGGGAAAAACTGTTTTTT,CSARQTGLREKLFF
TRBV6-2/TRBV6-3,TRBJ2-1,TRBD2,many,20,TGTGCCAGCAGTTACGGAATGCTAGGACTAGCGAAGGGGTCCTACAATGAGCAGTTCTTC,CASSYGMLGLAKGSYNEQFF
TRBV6-1,TRBJ2-1,TRBD2,NA,13,TGTGCCAGCAGTCCCTATAGCGGGGGGCCGCTGTTCTTC,CASSPYSGGPLFF
TRBV5-5,TRBJ2-5,TRBD2,NA,16,TGTGCCAGCAGCTTCTCGGCTAGCGGGGAACAAGAGACCCAGTACTTC,CASSFSASGEQETQYF
TRBV5-1,TRBJ1-1,NA,NA,12,TGCGCCAGCAGCTTCCAGGGTCATGAAGCTTTCTTT,CASSFQGHEAFF
TRBV29-1,TRBJ2-7,NA,NA,11,TGCAGCGTTGAAAGGAAAACTCCTCAGTACTTC,CSVERKTPQYF
TRBV5-1,TRBJ2-3,NA,NA,14,TGCGCCAGCAGCTTCCCCCAGACCACAGATACGCAGTATTTT,CASSFPQTTDTQYF
TRBV6-2/TRBV6-3,TRBJ2-7,NA,few,11,TGTGCCAGCAGGGACTGGGACGAGCAGTACTTC,CASRDWDEQYF
TRBV5-1,TRBJ2-3,NA,NA,14,TGCGCCAGCAGTCTGGCAGGGCGCACAGATACGCAGTATTTT,CASSLAGRTDTQYF
TRBV20-1,TRBJ2-2,NA,NA,13,TGCAGTGCTAGCCCCCCGGGTGGCGGGGAGCTGTTTTTT,CSASPPGGGELFF
TRBV29-1,TRBJ2-3,NA,few,12,TGCAGCGTTGTTAGCTACACAGATACGCAGTATTTT,CSVVSYTDTQYF
TRBV29-1,TRBJ2-6,NA,few,17,TGCAGCGTTGTGGGCAGCGAAACCCGCTCTGGGGCCAACGTCCTGACTTTC,CSVVGSETRSGANVLTF
TRBV29-1,TRBJ2-7,TRBD2,NA,13,TGCAGCATACGGGGGGGGGACAACTACGAGCAGTACTTC,CSIRGGDNYEQYF
TRBV5-1,TRBJ2-5,NA,NA,14,TGCGCCAGCACCCGGGACCCGGTGGAAGAGACCCAGTACTTC,CASTRDPVEETQYF
TRBV12-3/TRBV12-4,TRBJ1-1,TRBD1,few,14,TGTGCCAGCAGTTCGGGACAGGGAAACACTGAAGCTTTCTTT,CASSSGQGNTEAFF
TRBV7-9,TRBJ2-3,NA,NA,16,TGTGCCAGCAGCTTACCGCGTATTCCCCGCTCAAATACGCAGTATTTT,CASSLPRIPRSNTQYF
TRBV20-1,TRBJ2-2,TRBD2,NA,15,TGCAGTGCTAGAGTGGCGGGGGGGAACACCGGGGAGCTGTTTTTT,CSARVAGGNTGELFF
TRBV24-1,TRBJ2-3,TRBD2,NA,18,TGTGCCACCAGTGATCCTAGACTAGCGGGGGGTATAACAGATACGCAGTATTTT,CATSDPRLAGGITDTQYF
TRBV15,TRBJ2-2,NA,NA,15,TGTGCCACCCGGGACGGCGGGTCTTACACCGGGGAGCTGTTTTTT,CATRDGGSYTGELFF
TRBV7-8,TRBJ1-1,NA,few,14,TGTGCCAGCAGCTTAGCTTTGGGGAACACTGAAGCTTTCTTT,CASSLALGNTEAFF
TRBV12-3/TRBV12-4,TRBJ2-1,NA,NA,16,TGTGCCAGCAGTTTGGGCTCCTGGAGCTCCTACAATGAGCAGTTCTTC,CASSLGSWSSYNEQFF
TRBV7-7,TRBJ2-7,NA,NA,14,TGTGCCAGCAGCACCCGCGCGGGCTCCGACAAGCAGTACTTC,CASSTRAGSDKQYF
TRBV3-1,TRBJ2-2,NA,NA,17,TGTGCCAGCAGCCTTACCCGTTTCGGGCCTAACACCGGGGAGCTGTTTTTT,CASSLTRFGPNTGELFF
TRBV19,TRBJ2-5,TRBD1,NA,13,TGTGCCAGCGACAGGGGGAAGGGAGAGACCCAGTACTTC,CASDRGKGETQYF
TRBV4-1,TRBJ2-3,NA,few,14,TGCGCCAGCACGTTAGGAGCGGATACAGATACGCAGTATTTT,CASTLGADTDTQYF
TRBV20-1,TRBJ1-5,NA,many,15,TGCAGTGCTAGAGCCCCGCTTGGAGACAATCAGCCCCAGCATTTT,CSARAPLGDNQPQHF
TRBV20-1,TRBJ2-7,NA,few,17,TGCAGTGCTAGAGATCGTCAGGGGTCGAACGGGGGATACGAGCAGTACTTC,CSARDRQGSNGGYEQYF
TRBV5-1,TRBJ2-1,NA,NA,16,TGCGCCAGCAGCTTCCGGACGGTGAGCTCCTACAATGAGCAGTTCTTC,CASSFRTVSSYNEQFF
TRBV20-1,TRBJ2-3,TRBD2,NA,17,TGCTGCGCTAGCTATCCGGGACTAGGGCTTCTGGGGGATACGCAGTATTTT,CCASYPGLGLLGDTQYF
TRBV20-1,TRBJ2-2,NA,NA,16,TGCAGTGCTAGAGCATCCACGGCGGGCGGCACCGGGGAGCTGTTTTTT,CSARASTAGGTGELFF
TRBV12-3/TRBV12-4,TRBJ2-7,TRBD2,NA,13,TGTGCCAGCAGGGACGGGACTAGCTTCGAGCAGTACTTC,CASRDGTSFEQYF
TRBV5-6,TRBJ2-1,TRBD2,NA,16,TGTGCCAGCAGACCGGAGCGAGCGGGGGGGCCGGGAGAGCAGTTCTTC,CASRPERAGGPGEQFF
TRBV29-1,TRBJ2-3,NA,NA,15,TGCAGCGTTGTTGAGAGTCTGGGGTGGACAGATACGCAGTATTTT,CSVVESLGWTDTQYF